Following are 23 T cell receptor beta chains from one sample sequenced in a study of control samples from healthy donors and cancer patients. Only in-frame clones appear in the TCRdb table, and some are missing; sequencing was by immunoSEQ multiplex PCR. Here the sample spans some 70,000 clones, 83% being singletons. Sequenced material: blood. The receptors shown here come from a man aged 60 to 75 in good health.

This clone was seen a single time. The chain links TRBV28 to TRBJ2-3; the match to TRBD2 covers 7 bases. Germline V gene sequence: CDR1 MDHEN, CDR2 SYDVKM. The CDR3 runs 15 residues. V shed 3 bases, J shed 4 bases, and the junction held 7 bases outside the gene matches. CDR3 protein: CASSLRGSGADTQYF. CDR3 bases: TGTGCCAGCAGTTTGCGCGGGAGTGGGGCAGATACGCAGTATTTT.

The chain combines TRBV30 with TRBJ2-5; unclear D gene. Germline assignment: CDR1 GTSNPN and CDR2 SVGIG (reference sequence). V lost 1 base and J lost 7, with 7 bases in between. The CDR3 contains 11 residues. CDR3 bases: TGTGCCTGGAGTGGGTTGACGACCCAGTACTTC. This gives the protein CAWSGLTTQYF.

The rearrangement uses TRBV28 and TRBJ2-7; possibly TRBD2 for D (6 bases). V lost 5 bases to trimming and J lost 2 bases, with 13 bases between them. Germline-derived CDR1 and CDR2 are MDHEN and SYDVKM. The CDR3 length is 14 residues. Here the CDR3 reads CASSQGLLPYEQYF. The CDR3 DNA sequence: TGTGCCAGCAGTCAGGGACTTCTCCCCTACGAGCAGTACTTC.

V and J are TRBV7-2 and TRBJ2-1, with D perhaps matching TRBD1 (5 bases). Germline V gives CDR1 SGHTA, CDR2 FQGNSA. The length of the CDR3 is 15 residues. The V end was cut by 1 base, the J end by 5 bases, with 12 bases between. The CDR3 DNA sequence: TGTGCCAGCAGCTTAGGGGGCGGACAAAACAATGAGCAGTTCTTC. As protein: CASSLGGGQNNEQFF. The variable domain in full, completed from reference TRBV7-2 and TRBJ2-1, reads GAGVSQSPSNKVTEKGKDVELRCDPISGHTALYWYRQSLGQGLEFLIYFQGNSAPDKSGLPSDRFSAERTGGSVSTLTIQRTQQEDSAVYLCASSLGGGQNNEQFFGPGTRLTVL.

V gene TRBV7-7 combines with J gene TRBJ2-5; TRBD2 matches 8 bases. Germline CDR1 is SSHAT and CDR2 is FNYEAQ (reference sequence). V lost 4 bases and J lost 2; bases outside the gene matches: 6. The CDR3 extends over 15 amino acids. As DNA, the CDR3 is TGTGCCAGCAGCTCGGGAGCGGGAGTGCAAGAGACCCAGTACTTC. Translation: CASSSGAGVQETQYF.

This clone was detected ten times or more. The genes are TRBV28 and TRBJ2-7; D is perhaps TRBD1 (6 bases). V gave up 6 bases and J gave up 6 bases, with 12 bases separating them. Germline V lookup: CDR1 MDHEN, CDR2 SYDVKM. The CDR3 contains 12 residues. The CDR3 nucleotides read TGTGCCAGCAGGCTCCTAGGGGGCGAGCAGTACTTC. Translating it yields CASRLLGGEQYF.

J is TRBJ1-1 and V is TRBV2; no definite D call. V was cut by 7 bases and J by 1 base, with 7 bases left in between. This CDR3 spans 12 amino acids. Germline lookup yields CDR1 SNHLY and CDR2 FYNNEI. The CDR3 nucleotides read TGTGCCAGCATCAGTCCGAACACTGAAGCTTTCTTT. Residues: CASISPNTEAFF.

This chain uses TRBV7-2 with TRBJ2-5, with TRBD1 matching over 7 bases. Germline lookup yields CDR1 SGHTA and CDR2 FQGNSA. The CDR3 runs 14 residues. The trim removed 5 bases at V and 1 base at J, leaving 4 bases unmatched. CDR3 amino acids: CASSPDRTQETQYF. CDR3 coding DNA: TGTGCCAGCAGCCCGGACAGGACCCAAGAGACCCAGTACTTC.

This clone was counted a few times. V is TRBV5-1 and J is TRBJ1-4; D is unclear. Germline V CDR1 and CDR2: SGHRS, YFSETQ. V was clipped by 0 bases and J by 11 bases, with 11 bases between them. This CDR3 is 13 amino acids long. The CDR3 region has the DNA TGCGCCAGCAGCTTGGAGGCCCCTTCGAAACTGTTTTTT. This codes for CASSLEAPSKLFF. Using reference TRBV5-1 and TRBJ1-4 for the parts outside the CDR3, the full variable domain is KAGVTQTPRYLIKTRGQQVTLSCSPISGHRSVSWYQQTPGQGLQFLFEYFSETQRNKGNFPGRFSGRQFSNSRSEMNVSTLELGDSALYLCASSLEAPSKLFFGSGTQLSVL.

The chain has TRBV5-4 and TRBJ2-7; 8 nucleotides match TRBD2. Germline V gene sequence: CDR1 SGHNT, CDR2 YYREEE (reference sequence). V gave up 3 bases and J gave up 1 base; unmatched junction bases: 3. The CDR3 extends over 14 amino acids. The CDR3 bases are TGTGCCAGCAGCTGGGGACTAGATTCCTACGAGCAGTACTTC. It codes for CASSWGLDSYEQYF.

This chain connects TRBV25-1 to TRBJ1-1, with D unresolved. Trimming stripped 7 bases from V and 1 base from J, with 10 bases between. The CDR3 is 13 amino acids. Germline V gives CDR1 MGHDK, CDR2 SYGVNS. The CDR3: CASKIGQNTEAFF. CDR3 bases: TGTGCCAGCAAAATTGGGCAGAACACTGAAGCTTTCTTT. The whole variable domain, filled in from reference TRBV25-1 and TRBJ1-1, reads EADIYQTPRYLVIGTGKKITLECSQTMGHDKMYWYQQDPGMELHLIHYSYGVNSTEKGDLSSESTVSRIRTEHFPLTLESARPSHTSQYLCASKIGQNTEAFFGQGTRLTVV.

This clone was recorded a few times. V gene TRBV4-2 combines with J gene TRBJ2-7; a possible D gene is TRBD2 (5 bases). The CDR3 consists of 14 residues. Germline V gene lookup returns CDR1 LGHNA and CDR2 YNFKEQ. The V end lost 2 bases, the J end lost 2 bases, and 10 bases lay between the germline ends. CDR3 sequence (DNA): TGTGCCAGCAGCCAAACTAGTAACCCCTACGAGCAGTACTTC. This sequence encodes CASSQTSNPYEQYF.

The gene calls are TRBV24-1 and TRBJ2-5, with D perhaps matching TRBD2 (6 bases). CDR3 length equals 15 residues. The ends were cut back, 0 bases at V and 4 bases at J, with 11 bases in the middle. Looked up from germline, CDR1 is KGHDR and CDR2 is SFDVKD. CDR3 sequence: CATSDLGQGGETQYF. The CDR3 coding sequence is TGTGCCACCAGTGATTTGGGTCAGGGAGGAGAGACCCAGTACTTC.

The rearrangement joins TRBV29-1 to TRBJ2-3; maybe TRBD1 (5 bases). The V gene lost 2 bases and the J gene lost 0 bases, with 15 bases spanning the gap. Germline V CDR1 and CDR2: SQVTM, ANQGSEA. The CDR3 runs 16 residues. CDR3 amino acids: CSVESPGRSSTDTQYF. The CDR3 DNA reads TGCAGCGTTGAATCCCCAGGGCGGTCTAGCACAGATACGCAGTATTTT.

The chain employs TRBV10-3 and TRBJ2-7, with 7 bases lining up with TRBD1. Germline CDR1 is ENHRY and CDR2 is SYGVKD. Trimming at V came to 10 bases and at J to 3 bases, leaving 9 bases not matched to a gene. The CDR3 has 13 amino acids. As DNA, the CDR3 is TGTGCCAGCGAAGACAGGGTGGGCTACGAGCAGTACTTC. Translating gives CASEDRVGYEQYF.

The CDR3 DNA reads as TGTGCCAGCAGTTACGGAGCTGGGCCCCTCCACTTT. It yields the protein CASSYGAGPLHF. This sequence joins TRBV6-5 and TRBJ1-6; D gene unclear. Germline V gene sequence: CDR1 MNHEY, CDR2 SVGAGI. This CDR3 region has 12 residues. The V gene lost 2 bases and the J gene lost 13 bases, with 9 bases spanning the gap.

The rearrangement joins TRBV28 to TRBJ1-3; no firm D call. CDR1 and CDR2 (germline): MDHEN, SYDVKM. This CDR3 comprises 17 residues. Trimming took 6 bases from V and 3 from J, leaving 21 bases between them. The CDR3 DNA is TGTGCCAGCAGCCCTAGGGTCGGGGTGGGAGGTGGAAACACCATATATTTT. Its translation is CASSPRVGVGGGNTIYF.

This chain connects TRBV19 to TRBJ1-5, with 9 bases lining up with TRBD1. The CDR3 has 14 residues. Germline V lookup: CDR1 LNHDA, CDR2 SQIVND (reference sequence). Losses at the gene ends were 5 bases for V and 4 bases for J; bases not matched to a gene: 3. The CDR3 DNA sequence: TGTGCCAGTAGTGTAGGACAGGGGAATCAGCCCCAGCATTTT. Residues: CASSVGQGNQPQHF.

This chain connects TRBV5-1 to TRBJ2-5; no reliable D call. From germline, CDR1 is SGHRS and CDR2 YFSETQ. The CDR3 is 13 residues long. Trimming pared 4 bases from V and 1 base from J, leaving 8 bases between. The CDR3 loop reads CASSRLSQETQYF. In nucleotides, the CDR3 is TGCGCCAGCAGCCGACTGTCCCAAGAGACCCAGTACTTC.

About this clone itself: The junction shows a germline mismatch at one end, possibly a read error. V gene TRBV12-3 or TRBV12-4 combines with J gene TRBJ2-1; D may correspond to TRBD1 or TRBD2 (6 bases each). The CDR3 loop spans 11 amino acids. CDR3 amino acids: CASRQWGAPIF. The CDR3 region has the DNA TGTGCCAGCAGGCAGTGGGGGGCTCCGATCTTC.

The chain employs TRBV5-8 and TRBJ2-1, with 14 bases that match TRBD2. V shed 4 bases, J shed 10 bases, and the junction held 7 bases outside the gene matches. This CDR3 region has 15 residues. The germline V gene encodes CDR1 SGHTS and CDR2 YDEGEE. CDR3 DNA sequence: TGTGCCAGCAGCGGTCGACTAGCGGGAGGGAAGGAGCAGTTCTTC. Encoded protein: CASSGRLAGGKEQFF.

The V gene is TRBV28, the J gene TRBJ1-1; no clear D. The CDR3 totals 15 residues. V lost 3 bases and J 1 base, leaving 12 bases between the germline ends. Germline V gene data show CDR1 as MDHEN and CDR2 as SYDVKM. This CDR3 is CASSFPPTENTEAFF. The DNA of the CDR3 is TGTGCCAGCAGTTTTCCTCCGACGGAGAACACTGAAGCTTTCTTT.

The chain uses TRBV4-2 and TRBJ2-7, with D unresolved. The V gene lost 0 bases and the J gene lost 6 bases, with 9 bases spanning the gap. This CDR3 is built from 13 residues. The V gene's germline CDR1 is LGHNA and CDR2 YNFKEQ. Here the CDR3 reads CASSQDQASEQYF. For the CDR3, the DNA is TGTGCCAGCAGCCAAGATCAAGCGAGCGAGCAGTACTTC.